The entry that follows covers one T cell receptor beta chain sequence. Its specificity is not known. The data originate from a study of T cell repertoires in cytomegalovirus infection. Study context: Alongside well-studied HLA-B-restricted CMV epitopes, recently identified HLA-C-restricted CMV epitopes were also used.

TCRdb redid the calling of the reads with MiXCR, one entry per CDR3 protein. The repertoire holds about half a million distinct CDR3 sequences, about 33% seen once, with about a sixth in the top ten. Findings and caveats of the study: HLA-C-restricted CMV clonotypes gave the most frequent clonotype in two of eight donors.

Sequenced here: cultured PBMCs, sampled from culture after CMV antigen stimulation. The TCR originated in a human donor in good health (CMV status not recorded). Some clones in this sample may be carry-over from other donors' samples.

The CDR3 DNA reads TGTGCCAGCAGCTTAGAGGGGGTAGACTATGGCTACACCTTC. Translating gives CASSLEGVDYGYTF. The V call is TRBV7-6, the J call TRBJ1-2; possibly TRBD1 for D (6 bases). The CDR3 is 14 amino acids. Trimming removed 1 base at V and 3 bases at J, with 9 bases between. Germline loops: CDR1 SGHVS, CDR2 FNYEAQ. Full variable domain (remainder filled in from reference TRBV7-6 and TRBJ1-2): GAGVSQSPRYKVTKRGQDVALRCDPISGHVSLYWYRQALGQGPEFLTYFNYEAQQDKSGLPNDRFSAERPEGSISTLTIQRTEQRDSAMYRCASSLEGVDYGYTFGSGTRLTVV.